This T cell receptor (beta chain) was profiled in a study of radiation and T cells in renal cell carcinoma. Study-wide points: Pretreatment tumor biopsies were lacking, so baseline clonotypes are unknown. Tumor samples were small regions of approximately 0.92 g. Top 100 clonotypes averaged about 50% in irradiated versus 43% in nephrectomy-only tumors.

TCRdb keeps only in-frame clones here, not all; method: immunoSEQ multiplex PCR. The table lists more than 15,000 clones, about 50% of them singletons. This clone has a handful of counts. Its antigen remains unknown. Distinct nucleotide sequences in the sample also encode this CDR3. This sample's treatment: 15 Gy SBRT to primary tumor, nephrectomy 4 weeks later. Nephrectomy followed 15 Gy stereotactic body radiation by 4 weeks. Germline CDR1 and CDR2: MRHNA and SNTAGT. Unmatched junction bases numbered 6, after V lost 6 bases and J lost 6 bases. The CDR3 has 13 amino acids. This material consisted of tumor tissue, taken from a patient whose treatment included radiotherapy and nephrectomy. The chain combines TRBV6-4 with TRBJ2-3; TRBD2 aligns across 7 bases. This TCR derives from a man aged 50 or older with renal cell carcinoma. CDR3 bases: TGTGCCAGCAGCCGCCGGGAGGCTGATACGCAGTATTTT. This sequence encodes CASSRREADTQYF.